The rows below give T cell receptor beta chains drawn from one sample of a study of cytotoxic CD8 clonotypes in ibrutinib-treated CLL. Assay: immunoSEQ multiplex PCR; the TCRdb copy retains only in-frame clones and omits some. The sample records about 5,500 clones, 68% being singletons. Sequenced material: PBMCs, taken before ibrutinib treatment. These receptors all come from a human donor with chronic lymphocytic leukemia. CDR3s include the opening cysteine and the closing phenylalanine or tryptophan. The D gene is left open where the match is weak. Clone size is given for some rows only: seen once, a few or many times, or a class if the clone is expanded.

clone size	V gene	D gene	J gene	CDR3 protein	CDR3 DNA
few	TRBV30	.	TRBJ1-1	CAWSLGTWNTEAFF	TGTGCCTGGAGTTTAGGGACGTGGAACACTGAAGCTTTCTTT
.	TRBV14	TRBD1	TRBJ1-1	CASSLLQGRKGDTEAFF	TGTGCCAGCAGCCTATTACAGGGGAGAAAGGGTGACACTGAAGCTTTCTTT
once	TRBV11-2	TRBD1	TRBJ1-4	CASSFFGQGKNEKLFF	TGTGCCAGCAGCTTCTTCGGACAGGGGAAAAATGAAAAACTGTTTTTT
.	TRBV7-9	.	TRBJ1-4	CASSLAQAGKLFF	TGTGCCAGCAGCTTAGCGCAGGCAGGGAAACTGTTTTTT
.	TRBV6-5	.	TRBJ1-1	CASTDGGGNTEAFF	TGTGCCAGCACCGACGGGGGGGGGAACACTGAAGCTTTCTTT
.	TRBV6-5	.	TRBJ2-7	CASTSLASMSLPHF	TGTGCCAGCACGTCCCTTGCCTCAATGTCGCTCCCCCATTTC
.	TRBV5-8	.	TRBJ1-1	CASSPSEHTEAFF	TGTGCCAGCAGCCCATCGGAACACACTGAAGCTTTCTTT
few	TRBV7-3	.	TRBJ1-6	CASSLAEGSPLHF	TGTGCCAGCAGCCTCGCAGAGGGGTCACCCCTCCACTTT
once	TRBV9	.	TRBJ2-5	CASSVGQSGPQETQYF	TGTGCCAGCAGCGTAGGCCAGTCGGGGCCCCAAGAGACCCAGTACTTC
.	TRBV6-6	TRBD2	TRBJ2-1	CASSYWTGGNYNEQFF	TGTGCCAGCAGTTACTGGACGGGGGGGAATTACAATGAGCAGTTCTTC
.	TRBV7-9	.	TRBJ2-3	CASSWGGGTDTQYF	TGTGCCAGCAGCTGGGGGGGCGGCACAGATACGCAGTATTTT
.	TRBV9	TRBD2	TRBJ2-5	CASSVGLAGVQETQYF	TGTGCCAGCAGCGTAGGACTAGCTGGGGTCCAAGAGACCCAGTACTTC
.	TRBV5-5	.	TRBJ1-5	CASSLGGWNQPQHF	TGTGCCAGCAGCTTGGGGGGGTGGAATCAGCCCCAGCATTTT
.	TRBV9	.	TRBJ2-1	CASSVGGQGFDEQFF	TGTGCCAGCAGCGTAGGAGGGCAGGGATTCGATGAGCAGTTCTTC
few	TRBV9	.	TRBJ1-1	CASSVLGQNTEAFF	TGTGCCAGCAGCGTGCTGGGGCAGAACACTGAAGCTTTCTTT
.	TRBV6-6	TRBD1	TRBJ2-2	CASSFDRGTGELFF	TGTGCCAGCAGTTTTGACAGGGGTACCGGGGAGCTGTTTTTT
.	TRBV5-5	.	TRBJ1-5	CASSLIWDQPQHF	TGTGCCAGCAGCTTGATTTGGGATCAGCCCCAGCATTTT
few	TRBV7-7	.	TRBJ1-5	CASSLDRYQPQHF	TGTGCCAGCAGCTTAGATAGGTATCAGCCCCAGCATTTT
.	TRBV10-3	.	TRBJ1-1	CAIQAMNTEAFF	TGTGCCATCCAGGCCATGAACACTGAAGCTTTCTTT
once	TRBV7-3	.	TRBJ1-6	CASSSRSEVLWSPLHF	TGTGCCAGCAGCTCAAGGTCCGAAGTCCTATGGTCACCCCTCCACTTT
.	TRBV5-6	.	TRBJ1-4	CASSSGGWKLFF	TGTGCCAGCAGCTCTGGGGGGTGGAAACTGTTTTTT
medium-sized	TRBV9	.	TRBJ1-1	CASSASGTEVLDTEAFF	TGTGCCAGCAGCGCATCCGGGACCGAGGTGTTAGACACTGAAGCTTTCTTT
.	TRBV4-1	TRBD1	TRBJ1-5	CASSQADRGDQPQHF	TGCGCCAGCAGCCAAGCCGACAGGGGGGATCAGCCCCAGCATTTT
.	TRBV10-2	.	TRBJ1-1	CASSESPTATEAFF	TGCGCCAGCAGTGAGTCTCCGACAGCCACTGAAGCTTTCTTT
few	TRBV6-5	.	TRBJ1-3	CASSYSGTPGNTIYF	TGTGCCAGCAGTTACTCCGGGACACCTGGAAACACCATATATTTT
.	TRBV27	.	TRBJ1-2	CATLSYYGYTF	TGTGCCACCCTATCATACTATGGCTACACCTTC
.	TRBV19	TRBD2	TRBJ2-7	CASSPGTSGWARQYF	TGTGCCAGTAGTCCCGGGACTAGCGGGTGGGCCAGGCAGTACTTC
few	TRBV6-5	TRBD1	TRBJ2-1	CASRLDRGRYNEQFF	TGTGCCAGCAGATTGGACAGGGGGCGCTACAATGAGCAGTTCTTC
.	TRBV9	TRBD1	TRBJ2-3	CASNPRDRGTDTQYF	TGTGCCAGCAACCCCCGGGACAGGGGCACAGATACGCAGTATTTT
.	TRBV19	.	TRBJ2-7	CASSIFGDEQYF	TGTGCCAGTAGTATTTTCGGGGACGAGCAGTACTTC
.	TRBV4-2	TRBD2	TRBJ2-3	CASSQEEGGGAGVVGDTQYF	TGTGCCAGCAGCCAAGAGGAAGGCGGGGGGGCCGGTGTAGTCGGAGATACGCAGTATTTT
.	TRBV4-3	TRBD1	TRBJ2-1	CASSQAGTGINEQFF	TGCGCCAGCAGCCAAGCCGGGACAGGGATTAATGAGCAGTTCTTC
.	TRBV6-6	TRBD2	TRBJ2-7	CASSYFPGAGGMYF	TGTGCCAGCAGTTACTTCCCTGGAGCCGGGGGGATGTACTTC
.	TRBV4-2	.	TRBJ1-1	CASSQRDGGDTEAFF	TGTGCCAGCAGCCAAAGAGACGGAGGGGACACTGAAGCTTTCTTT
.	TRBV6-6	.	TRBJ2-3	CASSYSWVRATDTQYF	TGTGCCAGCAGTTACTCTTGGGTGCGGGCCACAGATACGCAGTATTTT
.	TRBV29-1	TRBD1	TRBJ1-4	CSVPDRINEKLFF	TGCAGCGTCCCGGACAGGATTAATGAAAAACTGTTTTTT
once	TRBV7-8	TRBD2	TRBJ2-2	CASSPLGGGVPGELFF	TGTGCCAGCAGCCCCCTCGGCGGGGGGGTCCCCGGGGAGCTGTTTTTT
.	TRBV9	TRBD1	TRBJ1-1	CASSVGQGEAFF	TGTGCCAGCAGCGTAGGACAGGGAGAAGCTTTCTTT
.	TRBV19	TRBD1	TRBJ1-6	CASRTGASSYNSPLHF	TGTGCCAGTAGAACAGGGGCAAGCTCCTATAATTCACCCCTCCACTTT
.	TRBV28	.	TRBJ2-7	CASSRWTAFYEQYF	TGTGCCAGCAGTAGGTGGACAGCCTTTTACGAGCAGTACTTC
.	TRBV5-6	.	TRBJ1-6	CASSLGSVALHF	TGTGCCAGCAGCTTAGGGTCTGTGGCCCTCCACTTT
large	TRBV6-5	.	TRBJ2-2	CASSFERGTGELFF	TGTGCCAGCAGTTTCGAAAGGGGTACCGGGGAGCTGTTTTTT
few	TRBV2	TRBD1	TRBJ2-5	CASTKTGATQETQYF	TGTGCCAGCACCAAGACAGGGGCGACACAAGAGACCCAGTACTTC
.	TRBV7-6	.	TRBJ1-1	CASSLDLNTEAFF	TGTGCCAGCAGCTTAGACTTGAACACTGAAGCTTTCTTT